The 3 T cell receptor beta chains given below trace back to one sample, sequenced in a study of blood T cell repertoires in COVID-19. Produced via immunoSEQ multiplex PCR; TCRdb's table is partial and in-frame only. The table lists 55,000 to 90,000 clones, roughly four fifths of them singletons. The sequencing input was peripheral blood. All receptors derive from a woman in her sixties or seventies with acute or convalescent COVID-19.

J is TRBJ2-7 and V is TRBV10-3; no definite D call. Per germline, CDR1 ENHRY and CDR2 SYGVKD. V dropped 4 bases and J dropped 2 bases, with 9 bases sitting between them. CDR3 length: 13 residues. Here the CDR3 DNA reads TGTGCCATCAGTGCCACAGAGACCTACGAGCAGTACTTC. Translating gives CAISATETYEQYF.

The chain employs TRBV10-3 and TRBJ2-5; 7 positions agree with TRBD1. Germline values: CDR1 ENHRY, CDR2 SYGVKD. This CDR3 comprises 12 residues. V gave up 10 bases and J gave up 3 bases; unmatched junction bases: 5. This CDR3 reads CATSDREETQYF. The CDR3 bases are TGTGCCACCAGCGACAGGGAAGAGACCCAGTACTTC.

The chain uses TRBV7-2 and TRBJ1-4; a weak D match, TRBD1 (5 bases). Trimming shortened V by 8 bases and J by 7 bases, and 14 bases separated the two germline ends. There are 13 residues in the CDR3. Germline assignment: CDR1 SGHTA and CDR2 FQGNSA. CDR3 bases: TGTGCCAGCTCCCAAGGGGCCACTGAAAAACTGTTTTTT. As protein: CASSQGATEKLFF. Variable domain in full (rest from reference TRBV7-2 and TRBJ1-4): GAGVSQSPSNKVTEKGKDVELRCDPISGHTALYWYRQSLGQGLEFLIYFQGNSAPDKSGLPSDRFSAERTGGSVSTLTIQRTQQEDSAVYLCASSQGATEKLFFGSGTQLSVL.